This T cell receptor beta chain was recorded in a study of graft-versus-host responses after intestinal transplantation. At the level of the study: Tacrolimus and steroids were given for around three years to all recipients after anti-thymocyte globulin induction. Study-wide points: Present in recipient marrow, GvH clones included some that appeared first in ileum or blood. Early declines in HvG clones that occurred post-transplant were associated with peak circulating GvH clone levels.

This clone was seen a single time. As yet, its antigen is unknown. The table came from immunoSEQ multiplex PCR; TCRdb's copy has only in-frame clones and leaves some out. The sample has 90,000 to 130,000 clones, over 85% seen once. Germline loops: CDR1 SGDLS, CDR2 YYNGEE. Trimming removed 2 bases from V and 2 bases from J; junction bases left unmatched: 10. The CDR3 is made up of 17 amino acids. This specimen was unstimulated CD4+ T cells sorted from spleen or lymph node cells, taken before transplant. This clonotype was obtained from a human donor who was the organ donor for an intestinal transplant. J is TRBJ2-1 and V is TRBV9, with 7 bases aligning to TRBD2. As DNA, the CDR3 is TGTGCCAGCAGCGTCGGGATGGGACTACAACCCTACAATGAGCAGTTCTTC. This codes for CASSVGMGLQPYNEQFF.